The clone carrying this T cell receptor (beta chain) has a single count. Original analysis: Amplified reference gene primers provided the basis for estimating nucleated cell counts. Using immunoSEQ multiplex PCR, the repertoire was profiled, and TCRdb retains in-frame clones only, with some absent. V, J and clone size are those of that table, while D and trimming were read from the DNA. The sample lists 300,000 to 400,000 clones, roughly 85% occurring once. Participant ages covered about 18 to 89 years across 24 US areas. The data stem from a study of blood T cell repertoires in COVID-19. Overall study context: Donors in the United States, Italy and Spain gave samples during acute or convalescent COVID-19. T cells, B-cell-depleted T cells, or PBMCs provided the cDNA or gDNA that served as material.

The ends were cut back, 4 bases at V and 4 bases at J, with 10 bases in the middle. From germline, CDR1 is GTSNPN and CDR2 SVGIG (reference sequence). The CDR3 contains 12 residues. The material sequenced was PBMCs or T cells enriched from blood (not recorded which). The chain carries TRBV30 and TRBJ1-2; no clear D gene. The origin of this receptor is a woman aged 25-40 years who had been exposed to COVID-19. In DNA, the CDR3 is TGTGCCTGGACCGCAGATTTCTATGGCTACACCTTC. Its protein product is CAWTADFYGYTF.